The 2 T cell receptor beta chains below come from one sample, sequenced in a study of blood T cell repertoires in COVID-19. Profiling relied on immunoSEQ multiplex PCR, and the TCRdb table lists in-frame clones only, not all of them. The profile shows 300,000 to 500,000 clones, 85% to 90% of them singletons. The material sequenced was PBMCs or T cells enriched from blood (not recorded which). Receptors were obtained from a woman in her twenties or thirties with acute COVID-19.

This clone showed up just once. The chain is built from TRBV6-5 and TRBJ1-2, with D uncertain. This CDR3 is built from 12 residues. From germline, CDR1 is MNHEY and CDR2 SVGAGI. The V end lost 7 bases, the J end lost 8 bases, and 14 bases lay between the germline ends. CDR3 coding DNA: TGTGCCAGCACTCGGGGAGCGTCAGGCTACACCTTC. Encoded protein: CASTRGASGYTF.

V usage is TRBV2 and J usage is TRBJ2-5; possible D gene TRBD2, 7 bases. Germline lookup yields CDR1 SNHLY and CDR2 FYNNEI. This CDR3 is built from 14 residues. Trimming took 4 bases from V and 2 from J, leaving 11 bases between them. DNA for the CDR3: TGTGCCAGCAGTGGGACAGCGGGGCAAGAGACCCAGTACTTC. Translated, it gives CASSGTAGQETQYF.